This T cell receptor beta chain is from a study of T-cell reconstitution after alpha-beta-depleted transplantation in children. Unique molecular identifiers tagged the TCRbeta library. TCRdb re-analysed the PCR reads in MiXCR, keeping a single row per CDR3 protein. Of roughly 200,000 distinct CDR3 sequences in the sample, approximately 14% were seen once. This CDR3 spans 18 amino acids. The input for sequencing was PBMCs from the stem cell graft donor, taken from the stem cell graft. The TCR comes from a human donor who donated a stem cell graft to a child with acute lymphoblastic leukemia. The chain links TRBV1 to TRBJ2-1; the table names TRBD2, a call not compared with the DNA. TRBV1 is flagged as a pseudogene. CDR3 in amino acids: CTSRRGLAGGGTYNEQFF. The DNA of the CDR3 is TGTACCAGCAGGCGAGGACTAGCGGGAGGAGGGACCTACAATGAGCAGTTCTTC.